A selection of T cell receptor beta chains follows, all from one sample in a study of T cells in Graves' hyperthyroidism and ophthalmopathy. TCRdb itself ran the multiplex PCR reads through MiXCR, one entry per CDR3 protein. The sample shows about 210,000 distinct CDR3 sequences, approximately 17% of them seen only once. The sample comprised blood. All receptors come from a man in his fifties with Graves' hyperthyroidism. Both conserved end residues are part of each CDR3. The D gene is left open where the match is weak. Where a row states a size, it is once, few, many or the class of an expanded clone; other rows omit it.

18	many	TRBJ2-1	TRBD2	TRBV11-2	TGTGCCAGCAGCTTAGACGGACTAGCGGGAGGGTTCTACAATGAGCAGTTCTTC	CASSLDGLAGGFYNEQFF
15	NA	TRBJ2-7	NA	TRBV19	TGTGCCAGTAGTATAGGCAGGTTTGGGACCTACGAGCAGTACTTC	CASSIGRFGTYEQYF
13	many	TRBJ1-2	TRBD1	TRBV2	TGTGCCAGCAGTGAATACGACAGGGGAGGCTACACCTTC	CASSEYDRGGYTF
15	many	TRBJ1-1	NA	TRBV10-2	TGCGCCAGCAGTGACTCAGGGTTATACAACACTGAAGCTTTCTTT	CASSDSGLYNTEAFF
15	many	TRBJ2-5	TRBD2	TRBV20-1	TGCAGTGCTGAGTGGGGTTCGGGAGGGCGAGAGACCCAGTACTTC	CSAEWGSGGRETQYF
15	many	TRBJ2-7	TRBD2	TRBV6-2/TRBV6-3	TGTGCCAGCACCCGTCCGGGACTAGCATCGTACGAGCAGTACTTC	CASTRPGLASYEQYF
14	many	TRBJ1-1	NA	TRBV5-1	TGCGCCAGCAGCACTGACGGGTCAAACACTGAAGCTTTCTTT	CASSTDGSNTEAFF
15	NA	TRBJ1-5	TRBD1	TRBV28	TGTGCCAGCAGGGGAACAGGGGGCTGGGGTCAGCCCCAGCATTTT	CASRGTGGWGQPQHF
16	many	TRBJ2-5	TRBD2	TRBV12-3/TRBV12-4	TGTGCCAGCAGTCCCCGACTAGCGGGAGGTCAGGAGACCCAGTACTTC	CASSPRLAGGQETQYF
16	many	TRBJ1-3	TRBD1	TRBV5-1	TGCGCCAGCAGCTTGGCGGGGACAGGGGTTGGAAACACCATATATTTT	CASSLAGTGVGNTIYF
15	many	TRBJ2-5	NA	TRBV7-8	TGTGCCAGCAGCTTAGTCCCCGGCCAGAGAGAGACCCAGTACTTC	CASSLVPGQRETQYF
15	many	TRBJ2-1	TRBD2	TRBV2	TGTGCCAAATCGACTAGCGGGAGTCTCTACAATGAGCAGTTCTTC	CAKSTSGSLYNEQFF
18	many	TRBJ2-5	NA	TRBV25-1	TGTGCCAGCAGTGAATACGGCTTGGGGGGACGGATTAGGGAGACCCAGTACTTC	CASSEYGLGGRIRETQYF
14	many	TRBJ1-1	NA	TRBV12-3/TRBV12-4	TGTGCCAGCAGTTTGGTGGGGGCGCGGACTGAAGCTTTCTTT	CASSLVGARTEAFF
13	NA	TRBJ1-1	TRBD1	TRBV7-3	TGTGCCAGCAGCTCCTCAGGGGGCACTGAAGCTTTCTTT	CASSSSGGTEAFF
16	NA	TRBJ1-6	NA	TRBV30	TGTGCCTGGAGTGTACACTTCCGGGCAGATAATTCACCCCTCCACTTT	CAWSVHFRADNSPLHF
14	few	TRBJ2-7	NA	TRBV5-1	TGCGCCAGCAGCAGGGCTAGCGTTTCCTACGAGCAGTACTTC	CASSRASVSYEQYF
12	many	TRBJ2-5	NA	TRBV20-1	TGCAGTGCCTCTAGCGACCAAGAGACCCAGTACTTC	CSASSDQETQYF
15	many	TRBJ2-7	NA	TRBV28	TGTGCCAGCAATCTCCGCAGGGACTTGTTCTACGAGCAGTACTTC	CASNLRRDLFYEQYF
16	NA	TRBJ2-1	NA	TRBV19	TGTGCCAGTAGCCTTCAAGGGCGAGCCTCCTACAATGAGCAGTTCTTC	CASSLQGRASYNEQFF
12	many	TRBJ2-3	NA	TRBV5-1	TGCGCCAGCAGCACCGAGGCAGATACGCAGTATTTT	CASSTEADTQYF
16	NA	TRBJ2-5	TRBD2	TRBV5-4	TGTGCCAGCAGCTTCGGTAGCGGGAGTATGGGGGAGACCCAGTACTTC	CASSFGSGSMGETQYF
13	NA	TRBJ1-2	NA	TRBV6-1	TGTGCCAGCAGTGAAGAAAGGGTGGATGGCTACACCTTC	CASSEERVDGYTF
14	many	TRBJ2-2	TRBD2	TRBV18	TGTGCCAGCTCACCGGGACTAGCGGTCGGTGAGCTGTTTTTT	CASSPGLAVGELFF
15	NA	TRBJ2-5	NA	TRBV28	TGTGCCAGCAGTTTTAACCCTAGCATACAAGAGACCCAGTACTTC	CASSFNPSIQETQYF
15	NA	TRBJ1-4	NA	TRBV7-2	TGTGCCAGCAGCGGACGACAGGAACAGAATGGAAAACTGTTTTTT	CASSGRQEQNGKLFF
12	many	TRBJ2-1	TRBD2	TRBV13	TGTGCCAGCAGCATTAGCGGGAGGGAGCAGTTCTTC	CASSISGREQFF
14	many	TRBJ2-7	TRBD2	TRBV7-2	TGTGCCAGCAGCGCCAGACGGACTAGGCGCGAGCAGTACTTC	CASSARRTRREQYF
14	NA	TRBJ2-1	NA	TRBV30	TGTGCCTGCAGTCCCCTAGCTGGTTATGGTGAGCAGTTCTTC	CACSPLAGYGEQFF
15	few	TRBJ1-2	NA	TRBV5-5	TGTGCCAGCAGCTTGGCTGGGGGAGGGAACTATGGCTACACCTTC	CASSLAGGGNYGYTF
14	many	TRBJ1-1	NA	TRBV2	TGTGCCAGCAGTAGGACGAGGGGAAACACTGAAGCTTTCTTT	CASSRTRGNTEAFF
15	many	TRBJ2-1	NA	TRBV7-9	TGTGCCAGCAGCTTACCCACCCTCCGCTACAATGAGCAGTTCTTC	CASSLPTLRYNEQFF
15	many	TRBJ2-7	NA	TRBV19	TGTGCCAGTAGTCTTTTGGCATTGACTTCCTACGAGCAGTACTTC	CASSLLALTSYEQYF
15	many	TRBJ1-2	NA	TRBV30	TGTGCCTGGAGTGGCCGGACTGGAAAGTACTATGGCTACACCTTC	CAWSGRTGKYYGYTF
12	many	TRBJ2-5	NA	TRBV20-1	TGCAGTGCCGAGCGGGACCAAGAGACCCAGTACTTC	CSAERDQETQYF
13	NA	TRBJ1-3	NA	TRBV29-1	TGCAGCGTTGGTCAAAACTCTGGAAACACCATATATTTT	CSVGQNSGNTIYF
14	many	TRBJ1-1	TRBD1	TRBV12-3/TRBV12-4	TGTGCCAGCAGTTCCTGGACAGGAAACACTGAAGCTTTCTTT	CASSSWTGNTEAFF
13	NA	TRBJ2-1	TRBD2	TRBV24-1	TGTGCCACCCACAGCGGGAACACCGGGGAGCAGTTCTTC	CATHSGNTGEQFF
13	many	TRBJ1-5	NA	TRBV30	TGTGCCTGGAGTGTACGGGCTAATCAGCCCCAGCATTTT	CAWSVRANQPQHF
15	NA	TRBJ2-3	TRBD2	TRBV20-1	TGCAGTGCTTTCCCCGGGACTAGGCGGGTAGATACGCAGTATTTT	CSAFPGTRRVDTQYF
14	many	TRBJ2-7	TRBD1	TRBV30	TGTGCCTGGAGTGTCAGGGGGTTCTCCTACGAGCAGTACTTC	CAWSVRGFSYEQYF
17	NA	TRBJ1-1	TRBD1	TRBV6-1	TGTGCCAGCAGCCCGACAGGGGGACCCAGACTGAACACTGAAGCTTTCTTT	CASSPTGGPRLNTEAFF
21	many	TRBJ2-1	TRBD2	TRBV12-5	TGTGCTAGTGGTTTCACGTTGCCTAGCGGGATGAAAGGTGCCTCCTACAATGAGCAGTTCTTC	CASGFTLPSGMKGASYNEQFF
16	many	TRBJ2-5	NA	TRBV28	TGTGCCAGCAGTGAGACACACGGAATGGACCAAGAGACCCAGTACTTC	CASSETHGMDQETQYF
15	NA	TRBJ1-5	NA	TRBV27	TGTGCCAGCAGTCCCCTTGAAAGCGGCAATCAGCCCCAGCATTTT	CASSPLESGNQPQHF
13	many	TRBJ1-6	NA	TRBV30	TGTGCCTGGGCCCCCCGGAGGAATTCACCCCTCCACTTT	CAWAPRRNSPLHF
13	few	TRBJ1-2	NA	TRBV2	TGTGCCAGCAGTGAAGAGGGGACCTATGGCTACACCTTC	CASSEEGTYGYTF
13	many	TRBJ1-1	NA	TRBV13	TGTGCCAGCAGCTTTGGACATTTGACTGAAGCTTTCTTT	CASSFGHLTEAFF
14	many	TRBJ1-1	NA	TRBV30	TGTGCCTGGACCCAACAGGGTGGATGGACTGAAGCTTTCTTT	CAWTQQGGWTEAFF
16	NA	TRBJ2-2	NA	TRBV7-9	TGTGCCAGCAGCTTAGTGACAACAGGGTACACCGGGGAGCTGTTTTTT	CASSLVTTGYTGELFF
18	many	TRBJ1-3	TRBD1	TRBV5-1	TGCGCCAGCAGCTCCGTTGATACAGGGGGCGCCGGGAGAAACACCATATATTTT	CASSSVDTGGAGRNTIYF
12	NA	TRBJ1-2	NA	TRBV11-2	TGTGCCAGCAGCAGATCCACCTCTGGCTACACCTTC	CASSRSTSGYTF
15	NA	TRBJ2-1	TRBD2	TRBV2	TGTGCCAGCAGTGAGGCGGGAGGGCCCGAAAATGAGCAGTTCTTC	CASSEAGGPENEQFF
14	many	TRBJ1-1	NA	TRBV5-5	TGTGCCAGCAGCATAGGGGGGGGAAACACTGAAGCTTTCTTT	CASSIGGGNTEAFF
12	few	TRBJ2-7	NA	TRBV24-1	TGTGCCACCAGCCCTTCGGGGTACGAGCAGTACTTC	CATSPSGYEQYF